The 20 T cell receptor beta chains below come from one sample, sequenced in a study of preoperative IRX-2 immunotherapy in early breast cancer. The treatment here: preoperative locoregional IRX-2 cytokine immunotherapy. Sequencing was performed with immunoSEQ multiplex PCR; in TCRdb, only in-frame clones are kept and a portion is missing. The sample holds approximately 100,000 clones, 86% seen once. The starting material was tumor tissue, obtained after IRX-2 immunotherapy. All receptors come from a human donor with breast cancer.

This rearrangement joins TRBV6-8 to TRBJ2-3; D uncertain. The CDR3 length is 12 residues. V was trimmed by 10 bases and J by 6 bases, leaving 14 bases between them. Germline CDR1 MNHGY, CDR2 SAAAGT. In DNA form, the CDR3 reads TGTGCCACGGGCGCATCCCTGGATACGCAGTATTTT. Protein product: CATGASLDTQYF.

The chain carries TRBV5-1 and TRBJ2-3, with TRBD2 identical over 10 bases. V dropped 0 bases and J dropped 3; count of bases not matched to a gene: 1. Germline V gives CDR1 SGHRS, CDR2 YFSETQ. The length of the CDR3 is 15 residues. This CDR3 is CASSLELAGTDTQYF. For the CDR3, the DNA is TGCGCCAGCAGCTTGGAACTAGCGGGGACAGATACGCAGTATTTT.

The chain joins TRBV28 to TRBJ1-2; D ambiguous. CDR3 length: 15 residues. Germline V gene lookup returns CDR1 MDHEN and CDR2 SYDVKM. V was shortened by 4 bases and J by 8 bases, with 20 bases between the two germline ends. The CDR3 spells CASSSGGGHPAGYTF. CDR3 sequence (DNA): TGTGCCAGCAGTTCTGGAGGCGGTCACCCGGCGGGCTACACCTTC.

The chain employs TRBV29-1 and TRBJ2-7; 10 positions agree with TRBD2. V lost 7 bases, J lost 7 bases, and 10 bases stayed unmatched. The CDR3 length is 13 residues. Per the germline V gene, CDR1 is SQVTM and CDR2 is ANQGSEA. CDR3 DNA sequence: TGCAGCGCCCGAACTAGCGGGGTTTGGGAGCAGTACTTC. Protein product: CSARTSGVWEQYF.

The chain combines TRBV19 with TRBJ1-2; a possible D gene is TRBD1 (5 bases). Trimming left V 4 bases short and J 7 bases short, with 13 bases between. The CDR3 has 13 amino acids. Per germline, CDR1 LNHDA and CDR2 SQIVND (reference sequence). CDR3 nucleotides: TGTGCCAGTAGTACGAACAAGGGGCCTGGCTACACCTTC. It is translated as CASSTNKGPGYTF. The full variable domain, in which reference TRBV19 and TRBJ1-2 provide the parts outside the CDR3, is DGGITQSPKYLFRKEGQNVTLSCEQNLNHDAMYWYRQDPGQGLRLIYYSQIVNDFQKGDIAEGYSVSREKKESFPLTVTSAQKNPTAFYLCASSTNKGPGYTFGSGTRLTVV.

This clone has a single count. J is TRBJ1-5 and V is TRBV27; D not certain. V was pared by 8 bases and J by 4 bases, with 12 bases between. This CDR3 region has 13 residues. CDR1 MNHEY and CDR2 SMNVEV come from the germline V gene (reference sequence). The CDR3 here is CASSPPGNQPQHF. The CDR3 DNA reads TGTGCCAGCTCCCCCCCGGGGAATCAGCCCCAGCATTTT.

The V call is TRBV27, the J call TRBJ1-2; no definite D call. CDR3 length equals 13 residues. CDR1 is MNHEY and CDR2 is SMNVEV in the germline V gene (reference sequence). V lost 0 bases to trimming and J lost 5 bases, with 7 bases between them. The chain's CDR3 is CASSLSPKYGYTF. For the CDR3, the DNA is TGTGCCAGCAGTTTATCCCCCAAGTATGGCTACACCTTC.

The chain recombines TRBV5-1 with TRBJ2-6; D ambiguous. V was shortened by 2 bases and J by 0 bases, with 6 bases between the two germline ends. Germline assignment: CDR1 SGHRS and CDR2 YFSETQ. The CDR3 is made up of 15 amino acids. The CDR3 DNA reads as TGCGCCAGCAGCTTTTCTGGCTCTGGGGCCAACGTCCTGACTTTC. Its protein is CASSFSGSGANVLTF.

This clone has a handful of counts. The chain links TRBV11-1 to TRBJ1-1, with TRBD1 as a possible D gene (5 bases). V dropped 1 base and J dropped 5 bases, with 11 bases sitting between them. Per the germline V gene, CDR1 is SGHAT and CDR2 is FQDESV (reference sequence). This CDR3 contains 14 residues. The CDR3 DNA follows: TGTGCCAGCAGCTTAGAAGGTTGGGGGACTGAAGCTTTCTTT. Protein: CASSLEGWGTEAFF.

To note about this clone: The read halts 1 residue ahead of the CDR3 end, with the missing end drawn from the germline J gene. The V call is TRBV6-1, the J call TRBJ2-5; 9 positions match TRBD2. The CDR3 contains 15 residues. Per germline, CDR1 MNHNS and CDR2 SASEGT. After removal of 1 base from V and 4 bases from J, the junction contained 4 bases not matched to a gene. The covered CDR3 bases are TGTGCCAGCAGTGAAGAGGGTAGCGGGAGAGAGACCCAGTAC. Residues: CASSEEGSGRETQY. In full, the CDR3 is CASSEEGSGRETQYF.

The rearrangement joins TRBV6-4 to TRBJ2-4; D not resolved. Trimming shortened V by 3 bases and J by 7 bases, and 13 bases separated the two germline ends. From germline, CDR1 is MRHNA and CDR2 SNTAGT. This CDR3 has 14 residues. The CDR3: CASSERVLGNIQYF. The CDR3, as DNA: TGTGCCAGCAGTGAAAGGGTTTTGGGGAACATTCAGTACTTC.

V gene TRBV29-1 combines with J gene TRBJ2-6; D gene uncertain. Germline loops: CDR1 SQVTM, CDR2 ANQGSEA. The CDR3 covers 15 residues. Trimming pared 0 bases from V and 2 bases from J, leaving 8 bases between. DNA for the CDR3: TGCAGCGTTGAAGATCAAAGGACTGGGGCCAACGTCCTGACTTTC. Its translation is CSVEDQRTGANVLTF.

This chain connects TRBV7-7 to TRBJ1-1; a possible D gene is TRBD1 (5 bases). This CDR3 is 14 amino acids long. Germline CDR1 and CDR2: SSHAT and FNYEAQ (reference sequence). Trimming removed 4 bases from V and 3 bases from J, with 12 bases in between. This chain's CDR3 is CASSSSRGHTEAFF. The CDR3 DNA follows: TGTGCCAGCAGCTCGTCTAGGGGACACACTGAAGCTTTCTTT.

This clone was picked up one time. The chain carries TRBV19 and TRBJ2-2; 9 bases line up with TRBD1. The V gene's germline CDR1 is LNHDA and CDR2 SQIVND (reference sequence). The junction had 5 bases not matched to a gene; V was cut back by 7 bases and J by 5 bases. This CDR3 is 14 amino acids long. DNA for the CDR3: TGTGCCAGTAAGGGGACAGGGAGGACCGGGGAGCTGTTTTTT. This translates into CASKGTGRTGELFF. Full variable domain (remainder filled in from reference TRBV19 and TRBJ2-2): DGGITQSPKYLFRKEGQNVTLSCEQNLNHDAMYWYRQDPGQGLRLIYYSQIVNDFQKGDIAEGYSVSREKKESFPLTVTSAQKNPTAFYLCASKGTGRTGELFFGEGSRLTVL.

The rearrangement links TRBV30 to TRBJ2-1, with TRBD1 matching over 7 bases. In germline, CDR1 is GTSNPN, CDR2 SVGIG (reference sequence). The V and J ends lost 2 bases and 5 bases, in that order; junction bases with no gene match: 12. The CDR3 has 16 residues. CDR3 sequence (DNA): TGTGCCTGGAGTCATATACTCGGGACAGAGCACAATGAGCAGTTCTTC. This translates into CAWSHILGTEHNEQFF.

V is TRBV19 and J is TRBJ2-3; no clear D gene. V was trimmed by 5 bases and J by 3 bases, leaving 15 bases between them. The V gene's germline CDR1 is LNHDA and CDR2 SQIVND (reference sequence). The CDR3 sequence is 15 residues long. The CDR3: CASSETIARTDTQYF. CDR3 nucleotides: TGTGCCAGTAGTGAGACAATCGCTAGGACAGATACGCAGTATTTT.

The CDR3 here is CAWSVALAGRNEQFF. DNA for the CDR3: TGTGCCTGGAGTGTAGCCCTAGCGGGGCGGAATGAGCAGTTCTTC. The genes are TRBV30 and TRBJ2-1; 9 positions agree with TRBD2. The CDR3 totals 15 residues. The germline gives CDR1 GTSNPN, CDR2 SVGIG (reference sequence). Losses at the gene ends were 0 bases for V and 7 bases for J; bases not matched to a gene: 7.

This sequence joins TRBV19 and TRBJ1-2; the D is unclear. V dropped 1 base and J dropped 7 bases, with 13 bases sitting between them. Germline CDR1 LNHDA, CDR2 SQIVND (reference sequence). The CDR3 runs to 14 residues. The CDR3 sequence is CASSIGAPMAGYTF. The CDR3 DNA sequence: TGTGCCAGTAGTATAGGGGCCCCGATGGCTGGCTACACCTTC.

The chain is built from TRBV5-1 and TRBJ2-3, with 15 bases identical to TRBD2. V trimming: 3 bases; J trimming: 3 bases; junction bases outside the gene matches: 11. Germline V gives CDR1 SGHRS, CDR2 YFSETQ. This CDR3 spans 19 amino acids. CDR3 nucleotides: TGCGCCAGCAGCTCCATGGGGACTAGCGGGGGGCTGGGGACAGATACGCAGTATTTT. This codes for CASSSMGTSGGLGTDTQYF.

This clone has more than one count but fewer than ten. V usage is TRBV18 and J usage is TRBJ2-1, with 7 bases lining up with TRBD2. With 3 bases clipped from V and 2 bases from J, the junction kept 13 bases outside the gene matches. Germline lookup yields CDR1 KGHSH and CDR2 LQKENI. This CDR3 is built from 18 residues. This chain's CDR3 is CASSPRVEASGTYNEQFF. The DNA for the CDR3 is TGTGCCAGCTCACCCAGGGTAGAGGCTAGCGGAACCTACAATGAGCAGTTCTTC.